Described below is a single T cell receptor (beta chain) sequence and its context. V lost 0 bases, J lost 4 bases, and 18 bases lay in between. Germline V gives CDR1 GTSNPN, CDR2 SVGIG (reference sequence). This CDR3 comprises 16 residues. The sample comes from a study of shared T cell receptors in the human thymus. Here immunoSEQ multiplex PCR was the method, and the copy in TCRdb shows in-frame clones only, minus some. This repertoire shows 55,000 to 75,000 clones, more than 90% found once; its top ten account for less than 0.04%. The gene calls are TRBV30 and TRBJ2-5; the D call may be TRBD1 or TRBD2 (6 bases each). The sample consisted of thymocytes. This TCR was recovered from a human donor. CDR3 residues: CAWSVRGLSRVETQYF. The CDR3 coding sequence is TGTGCCTGGAGTGTACGGGGGCTGTCAAGGGTAGAGACCCAGTACTTC.